The present entry profiles one T cell receptor beta chain with its context. What it recognizes is unknown. Sequencing was performed with immunoSEQ multiplex PCR; in TCRdb, only in-frame clones are kept and a portion is missing. The sample holds about 160,000 clones, approximately 90% seen once. Germline V lookup: CDR1 SQVTM, CDR2 ANQGSEA. CDR3 length: 11 amino acids. Trimming pared 5 bases from V and 4 bases from J, leaving 8 bases between. This record comes from a study of T cell responses to AZD1222 COVID-19 vaccine. Study outcomes and limitations: Clonal diversity may have been underestimated, and the donors were mostly white British, with more females than males. An increase in Spike-specific TCR breadth and depth was observed after two AZD1222 doses.

V gene TRBV29-1 combines with J gene TRBJ1-2; D uncertain. The sequencing here drew on peripheral blood, taken on day 0 of AZD1222 vaccination. The TCR comes from an adult in good health. CDR3 sequence (DNA): TGCAGCGTTACAAACAGCTATGGCTACACCTTC. Its translation: CSVTNSYGYTF. Variable domain in full (rest from reference TRBV29-1 and TRBJ1-2): SAVISQKPSRDICQRGTSLTIQCQVDSQVTMMFWYRQQPGQSLTLIATANQGSEATYESGFVIDKFPISRPNLTFSTLTVSNMSPEDSSIYLCSVTNSYGYTFGSGTRLTVV.